Following are 15 T cell receptor beta chains from one sample sequenced in a study of T cells in Graves' hyperthyroidism and ophthalmopathy. RNA transcripts yielded amplified TCR beta CDR3 regions. HTBI primers were employed in a first-round RT-PCR of the TCR CDR3. TCRdb ran MiXCR on the multiplex PCR reads and lists one entry per CDR3 protein. The table includes approximately 480,000 distinct CDR3 sequences, around 20% detected once. The sequenced material came from blood. The source of these receptors is a man younger than 35 with Graves' hyperthyroidism.

The rearrangement joins TRBV6-5 to TRBJ2-7; 10 bases line up with TRBD1. This CDR3 comprises 15 residues. Germline assignment: CDR1 MNHEY and CDR2 SVGAGI. J was trimmed by 6 bases and V by 2 bases; bases with no gene match: 7. DNA for the CDR3: TGTGCCAGCAGTTACCCCGGGACAGGGGTAGGCGAGCAGTACTTC. It yields the protein CASSYPGTGVGEQYF.

At least ten counts were recorded for this clonotype. This rearrangement joins TRBV20-1 to TRBJ1-6; no firm D call. CDR1 DFQATT and CDR2 SNEGSKA come from the germline V gene (reference sequence). Trimming left V 4 bases short and J 6 bases short, with 13 bases between. There are 14 residues in the CDR3. The CDR3 DNA reads as TGCAGTGCTAAGCCGAGGGTCGGTAATTCACCCCTCCACTTT. Encoded protein: CSAKPRVGNSPLHF.

This clonotype was observed a few times. The chain employs TRBV6-1 and TRBJ1-1; TRBD1 might be the D (5 bases). Per germline, CDR1 MNHNS and CDR2 SASEGT. The CDR3 sequence is 15 residues long. V lost 5 bases to trimming and J lost 0 bases, with 13 bases between them. The CDR3 coding sequence is TGTGCCAGCAGTCGACGCGGGACGGTGAACACTGAAGCTTTCTTT. Amino acids: CASSRRGTVNTEAFF.

This clonotype was found many times. V gene TRBV6-1 combines with J gene TRBJ1-1; the D is unclear. The length of the CDR3 is 16 residues. The germline V gene has CDR1 MNHNS and CDR2 SASEGT. V was pared by 3 bases and J by 0 bases, with 14 bases between. CDR3 residues: CASSDPQQLLNTEAFF. The DNA of the CDR3 is TGTGCCAGCAGTGACCCCCAACAGCTATTGAACACTGAAGCTTTCTTT.

This clonotype appeared many times. DNA of the CDR3: TGTGCCAGCAGCCCACAGATCGAAGCTTTCTTT. It is translated as CASSPQIEAFF. V is TRBV2 and J is TRBJ1-1; the D is unclear. Germline V gene lookup returns CDR1 SNHLY and CDR2 FYNNEI. V was clipped by 6 bases and J by 8 bases, with 10 bases between them. The CDR3 is 11 amino acids.

The rearrangement uses TRBV12-3 or TRBV12-4 and TRBJ2-6; possibly TRBD1 for D (5 bases). V lost 3 bases, J lost 2 bases, and 14 bases lay in between. The CDR3 consists of 17 residues. In DNA form, the CDR3 reads TGTGCCAGCAGTTTTGGGCAGGGTTCCACTGGGGCCAACGTCCTGACTTTC. This sequence encodes CASSFGQGSTGANVLTF.

This clonotype was recorded at least ten times. CDR3 nucleotides: TGTGCCAGCAGCGAAGCCACAGGGGGCGAGACCCAGTACTTC. Residues: CASSEATGGETQYF. The chain joins TRBV12-3 or TRBV12-4 to TRBJ2-5, with TRBD1 matching 9 bases. CDR3 length: 14 amino acids. V dropped 6 bases and J dropped 5; count of bases not matched to a gene: 7.

This clonotype was counted many times. The gene calls are TRBV6-1 and TRBJ2-7, with D possibly being TRBD2 (5 bases). V was pared by 2 bases and J by 6 bases, with 14 bases between. CDR1 MNHNS and CDR2 SASEGT come from the germline V gene. This CDR3 comprises 14 residues. This CDR3 is CASSESSTRGEQYF. Here the CDR3 DNA reads TGTGCCAGCAGTGAATCCTCGACCCGGGGCGAGCAGTACTTC.

This clonotype was counted at least ten times. The chain has TRBV12-3 or TRBV12-4 and TRBJ2-2; D not certain. The CDR3 totals 12 residues. V lost 5 bases and J lost 6, with 7 bases in between. CDR3 protein: CASSGGAGELFF. The CDR3 nucleotides are TGTGCCAGCAGTGGTGGGGCCGGGGAGCTGTTTTTT.

There are a few counts of this clonotype. V usage is TRBV19 and J usage is TRBJ1-2; D possibly corresponds to TRBD1 (6 bases). The germline V gene encodes CDR1 LNHDA and CDR2 SQIVND (reference sequence). The CDR3 has 14 amino acids. V lost 3 bases and J lost 4, with 12 bases in between. Here the CDR3 DNA reads TGTGCCAGTAGTATGGGGGGCGCAAGCTATGGCTACACCTTC. Protein: CASSMGGASYGYTF.

The rearrangement joins TRBV5-1 to TRBJ2-4, with 7 bases identical to TRBD1. CDR3 length: 13 residues. Germline trimming cut 3 bases from V and 8 bases from J; bases unmatched to any gene: 5. Germline-derived CDR1 and CDR2 are SGHRS and YFSETQ. CDR3 amino acids: CASSSGTEDIQYF. CDR3 bases: TGCGCCAGCAGCTCGGGGACAGAGGACATTCAGTACTTC.

In its sample, this clonotype was seen many times. This chain joins TRBV27 and TRBJ1-5; D gene unclear. V dropped 3 bases and J dropped 6 bases, with 9 bases sitting between them. CDR3 length equals 13 residues. Germline CDR1 MNHEY, CDR2 SMNVEV (reference sequence). In nucleotides, the CDR3 is TGTGCCAGCAGTTTTCGGGGAAGTCAGCCCCAGCATTTT. Amino acid sequence: CASSFRGSQPQHF.

In its sample, this clonotype was seen a few times. The chain carries TRBV5-6 and TRBJ2-7, with 9 bases fitting TRBD1. V lost 4 bases to trimming and J lost 3 bases; unmatched junction nucleotides: 17. Germline V gives CDR1 SGHDT, CDR2 YYEEEE. CDR3 length equals 18 residues. Written as DNA, the CDR3 is TGTGCCAGCAGCACACTGACAGGGGGATTCGGTAGAGTCTACGAGCAGTACTTC. This translates into CASSTLTGGFGRVYEQYF.

This rearrangement joins TRBV4-2 to TRBJ1-2, with a tentative D call TRBD1 (5 bases). CDR1 and CDR2 from the germline V gene are LGHNA and YNFKEQ. The CDR3 extends over 13 amino acids. V gave up 0 bases and J gave up 5 bases, with 7 bases separating them. The CDR3 DNA reads as TGTGCCAGCAGCCAAGACAGGGAATATGGCTACACCTTC. The encoded protein is CASSQDREYGYTF.

This chain links TRBV6-1 with TRBJ2-7, with 7 positions matching TRBD1. CDR1 and CDR2 (germline): MNHNS, SASEGT. V trimming: 3 bases; J trimming: 2 bases; junction bases outside the gene matches: 4. CDR3 size: 14 residues. The chain's CDR3 is CASSEYRGPYEQYF. The CDR3 DNA reads TGTGCCAGCAGTGAGTACAGGGGCCCCTACGAGCAGTACTTC.